This T cell receptor beta chain was sequenced for a study of CD8 T cells in ankylosing spondylitis. Via MiXCR, TCRdb re-called the 5' RACE reads, giving one row per CDR3 protein. Of about 440,000 distinct CDR3 sequences in the sample, 17% are singletons; the top ten hold approximately 1%. Looked up from germline, CDR1 is LGHNA and CDR2 is YNFKEQ. CDR3 length: 16 residues. Trimming pared 3 bases from V and 2 bases from J, leaving 14 bases between. This clonotype came up a few times. What it binds is unknown. The study's findings and limits: Earlier work had already found some motif variants in reactive arthritis synovial fluid and blood. What seemed typical of ankylosing spondylitis blood was a TCR beta motif built from several highly homologous variants. Reportedly, disease-linked clones are significantly enriched in ankylosing spondylitis patients' matched synovial fluid.

This clonotype was obtained from a male donor with ankylosing spondylitis. The chain links TRBV4-2 to TRBJ1-5; tentative D call: TRBD1 (5 bases). The sample consisted of blood, either unsorted or a sorted T cell fraction (not recorded which). In DNA form, the CDR3 reads TGTGCCAGCAGCCAGTGGCAGGGAGAGGGCAATCAGCCCCAGCATTTT. Residues: CASSQWQGEGNQPQHF.